A single sample is the source of the 16 T cell receptor beta chains below, sequenced in a study of cytomegalovirus exposure and HLA in healthy donors. It was with 60 Vbeta and 13 Jbeta primers that the PCR ran. The repertoire was sequenced with immunoSEQ multiplex PCR; TCRdb's copy has only in-frame clones and lacks some. This table holds 100,000 to 150,000 clones, roughly 80% found once. The sample consisted of PBMCs. The receptors derive from a man aged 18 to 35 in good health and CMV-seropositive.

The CDR3 reads CASSNRDYNEQFF. The CDR3 bases are TGCGCCAGCAGTAACCGGGACTACAATGAGCAGTTCTTC. J is TRBJ2-1 and V is TRBV10-2; a weak D match, TRBD2 (5 bases). V lost 5 bases and J 3 bases, leaving 8 bases between the germline ends. Germline CDR1 reads WSHSY; CDR2 reads SAAADI. The CDR3 sequence is 13 residues long.

This sequence joins TRBV6-1 and TRBJ2-1, with 11 nucleotides matching TRBD2. Per germline, CDR1 MNHNS and CDR2 SASEGT. The V segment lost 11 bases and the J segment 6 bases; nucleotides outside the gene matches: 6. The CDR3 totals 13 residues. The CDR3 DNA sequence: TGTGCCGGAGGGACTAGCGGAGGCAATGAGCAGTTCTTC. Its translation is CAGGTSGGNEQFF.

V is TRBV4-1 and J is TRBJ1-1; D call uncertain. The CDR3 is made up of 14 amino acids. CDR1 and CDR2 from the germline V gene are MGHRA and YSYEKL. Between the trimmed V and J ends, which lost 1 base and 7 bases, there was a span of 13 bases. Here the CDR3 reads CASSQARGLSEAFF. The DNA of the CDR3 is TGCGCCAGCAGCCAAGCCCGGGGTCTGAGTGAAGCTTTCTTT.

The genes are TRBV4-3 and TRBJ2-7; TRBD1 aligns across 7 bases. Germline CDR1 reads LGHNA; CDR2 reads YSLEER. V was pared by 2 bases and J by 0 bases, with 4 bases of the junction left unmatched. The CDR3 covers 15 residues. The CDR3 DNA follows: TGCGCCAGCAGCCAACAAACAGGGGACTCCTACGAGCAGTACTTC. Protein: CASSQQTGDSYEQYF.

This clone was recorded a few times. V gene TRBV30 combines with J gene TRBJ2-1, with D uncertain. Between the trimmed V and J ends, which lost 0 bases and 4 bases, there was a span of 7 bases. The CDR3 covers 13 residues. Germline CDR1 is GTSNPN and CDR2 is SVGIG (reference sequence). The CDR3, as DNA: TGTGCCTGGAGTGTACGAGAATACAATGAGCAGTTCTTC. Its protein product is CAWSVREYNEQFF.

Only one count was recorded for this clone. One end of the junction does not line up with germline, which may come from a read error. The chain is built from TRBV30 and TRBJ2-1; D might be TRBD1 (6 bases). CDR1 is GTSNPN and CDR2 is SVGIG in the germline V gene (reference sequence). The CDR3 runs 14 residues. The CDR3 loop is CARSYRVVGNEQFF. In DNA, the CDR3 is TGTGCCCGGAGTTACAGGGTAGTAGGCAATGAGCAGTTCTTC.

V usage is TRBV7-6 and J usage is TRBJ2-7; 10 nucleotides line up with TRBD2. With V trimmed by 2 bases and J by 4 bases, 8 bases remained unmatched. In germline, CDR1 is SGHVS, CDR2 FNYEAQ. The CDR3 contains 16 residues. The CDR3 bases are TGTGCCAGCAGCTTAACCAGCGGGGGGGCCGTATACGAGCAGTACTTC. Translating gives CASSLTSGGAVYEQYF.

A few counts support this clone. This sequence joins TRBV27 and TRBJ1-2; 8 bases agree with TRBD1. The V gene's germline CDR1 is MNHEY and CDR2 SMNVEV (reference sequence). Trimming at V came to 6 bases and at J to 4 bases, leaving 7 bases not matched to a gene. The CDR3 contains 14 residues. The CDR3, as DNA: TGTGCCAGCAGCCAGGGGGCTCGGGTCTATGGCTACACCTTC. It codes for CASSQGARVYGYTF.

A word on this clone: A read error may produce the germline difference seen at one junction end. CDR3 amino acids: CAISEFNTGDSGNTIYF. The CDR3 nucleotides read TGTGCCATCAGCGAGTTCAATACAGGGGACTCTGGAAACACCATATATTTT. The rearrangement links TRBV10-3 to TRBJ1-3; 7 bases align to TRBD1. CDR3 size: 17 residues. Germline CDR1 ENHRY, CDR2 SYGVKD.

The V and J genes are TRBV7-2 and TRBJ2-7; TRBD2 matches at 10 bases. Per germline, CDR1 SGHTA and CDR2 FQGNSA. Trimming removed 5 bases from V and 3 bases from J; junction bases left unmatched: 13. The CDR3 has 17 residues. In DNA, the CDR3 is TGTGCCAGCAGCGGGGGACTAGCGCTCGGGCACGGCTACGAGCAGTACTTC. Its protein product is CASSGGLALGHGYEQYF.

CDR3 residues: CASSRSMAGDSTGELFF. CDR3 DNA: TGTGCCAGCAGCCGGTCGATGGCGGGAGACAGCACCGGGGAGCTGTTTTTT. The V call is TRBV5-5, the J call TRBJ2-2; TRBD2 matches at 7 bases. The CDR3 spans 17 residues. Germline lookup yields CDR1 SGHKS and CDR2 YYEKEE (reference sequence). V lost 4 bases, J lost 4 bases, and 13 bases stayed unmatched. The variable domain in full, completed from reference TRBV5-5 and TRBJ2-2, reads DAGVTQSPTHLIKTRGQQVTLRCSPISGHKSVSWYQQVLGQGPQFIFQYYEKEERGRGNFPDRFSARQFPNYSSELNVNALLLGDSALYLCASSRSMAGDSTGELFFGEGSRLTVL.

The gene calls are TRBV30 and TRBJ2-2; 7 nucleotides align to TRBD2. CDR1 and CDR2 from the germline V gene are GTSNPN and SVGIG (reference sequence). The trim removed 2 bases at V and 0 bases at J, leaving 6 bases unmatched. CDR3 length equals 16 residues. As DNA, the CDR3 is TGTGCCTGGAGTTTCGCAGCGGGACCGAACACCGGGGAGCTGTTTTTT. This sequence encodes CAWSFAAGPNTGELFF.

On this clone: A junction end diverges from the germline sequence, so it may reflect a read error. The chain couples TRBV7-8 to TRBJ1-2; D is uncertain. Per germline, CDR1 SGHVS and CDR2 FQNEAQ. CDR3 size: 15 residues. The CDR3 DNA reads as TGTGCCAGCAGCCTAGCCTTACCTACTAACTATGGCTACACCTTC. Its protein product is CASSLALPTNYGYTF.

The chain uses TRBV6-6 and TRBJ2-5; possible D gene TRBD2, 5 bases. The V end lost 6 bases, the J end lost 5 bases, and 19 bases lay between the germline ends. This CDR3 is built from 15 residues. From germline, CDR1 is MNHNY and CDR2 SVGAGI (reference sequence). Here the CDR3 reads CASSMDRTAGETQYF. DNA of the CDR3: TGTGCCAGCAGCATGGACCGGACTGCCGGGGAGACCCAGTACTTC.

V gene TRBV4-3 combines with J gene TRBJ1-1, with D perhaps TRBD1 (5 bases). The ends were cut back, 2 bases at V and 4 bases at J, with 11 bases in the middle. CDR1 and CDR2 (germline): LGHNA, YSLEER. This CDR3 is 14 amino acids long. Here the CDR3 DNA reads TGCGCCAGCAGCCAATATGAAAGGGGCACTGAAGCTTTCTTT. Translated: CASSQYERGTEAFF.

The rearrangement uses TRBV19 and TRBJ2-1, with 10 bases aligning to TRBD1. The V gene end was trimmed by 7 bases and the J gene end by 6 bases; junction bases not matched to a gene: 9. Germline V gene data show CDR1 as LNHDA and CDR2 as SQIVND (reference sequence). The CDR3 has 15 residues. Written as DNA, the CDR3 is TGTGCCAGTAAGGACGGGGACAGGGGTTTCAATGAGCAGTTCTTC. Translating gives CASKDGDRGFNEQFF. The whole variable domain, remainder taken from reference TRBV19 and TRBJ2-1, is DGGITQSPKYLFRKEGQNVTLSCEQNLNHDAMYWYRQDPGQGLRLIYYSQIVNDFQKGDIAEGYSVSREKKESFPLTVTSAQKNPTAFYLCASKDGDRGFNEQFFGPGTRLTVL.